Ten or more counts support the clone carrying this T cell receptor beta chain. These data come from a study of T cells in Graves' hyperthyroidism and ophthalmopathy. Researchers amplified the TCR beta CDR3 regions from RNA transcripts. The TCR CDR3 was amplified in a first-round RT-PCR using the HTBI primer set. From the multiplex PCR reads, TCRdb called clonotypes with MiXCR, one entry per CDR3 protein. The sample lists 600,000 or so distinct CDR3 sequences; approximately 14% were seen once. V dropped 0 bases and J dropped 0 bases, with 12 bases sitting between them. The germline gives CDR1 LNHNV, CDR2 YYDKDF (reference sequence). The length of the CDR3 is 16 residues. Active moderate-to-severe ophthalmopathy, Clinical Activity Score at least 3, NOSPECS at least 4, under 3 months' duration. Clinical symptoms, serum thyroxine, TRAb, thyroid ultrasound and orbital computed tomography established diagnosis. Extraction of PBMCs used roughly 9.3 ml of fresh peripheral blood.

Source material: blood. V usage is TRBV15 and J usage is TRBJ2-7, with D maybe TRBD1 (6 bases). This receptor was obtained from a woman between 18 and 30 years old with Graves' ophthalmopathy. CDR3 sequence: CATSRERTVLSYEQYF. For the CDR3, the DNA is TGTGCCACCAGCAGAGAGAGGACAGTCCTCTCCTACGAGCAGTACTTC.